The 27 T cell receptor beta chains below come from one sample, sequenced in a study of T cells in Graves' hyperthyroidism and ophthalmopathy. Amplification of TCR beta CDR3 regions was performed using RNA transcripts as template. A first-round RT-PCR of the TCR CDR3 used the HTBI primer set. One entry per CDR3 protein, called by TCRdb with MiXCR from the multiplex PCR reads. Of 500,000 to 600,000 distinct CDR3 sequences in the sample, more than 45% were seen once. The specimen was peripheral blood or thyroid tissue (not recorded which). These receptors all come from an adult woman with Graves' disease, either hyperthyroidism or ophthalmopathy (not recorded which).

This clonotype was found many times. CDR3 loop: CASSVVGGAAFF. The CDR3 DNA reads as TGTGCCAGCAGCGTAGTCGGGGGGGCGGCTTTCTTT. The chain couples TRBV9 to TRBJ1-1; possible D gene TRBD1, 6 bases. The length of the CDR3 is 12 residues. Trimming cost V 0 bases and J 11 bases, with 11 bases left between them. The germline CDR1 and CDR2 sequences are SGDLS and YYNGEE.

The V and J genes are TRBV10-1 and TRBJ2-2; D perhaps matches TRBD2 (5 bases). The germline CDR1 and CDR2 sequences are WNHNN and SYGVQD (reference sequence). This CDR3 contains 15 residues. V shed 7 bases and J shed 10 bases, with 22 bases lying between them. The CDR3 DNA reads as TGCGCCAGCATAGGCAGTTTAAGGACTGGAGAGGAGCTGTTTTTT. It yields the protein CASIGSLRTGEELFF.

The rearrangement joins TRBV7-8 to TRBJ1-2; 7 nucleotides line up with TRBD1. After removal of 6 bases from V and 6 bases from J, the junction contained 7 bases not matched to a gene. The CDR3 sequence is 13 residues long. The V gene's germline CDR1 is SGHVS and CDR2 FQNEAQ. CDR3 nucleotides: TGTGCCAGCAGAGCAGGGGGGAGCCATGGCTACACCTTC. Its protein product is CASRAGGSHGYTF.

This clonotype was found a few times. This chain connects TRBV15 to TRBJ1-5, with 9 bases lining up with TRBD1. Unmatched junction bases numbered 3, after V lost 3 bases and J lost 6 bases. Germline V lookup: CDR1 LNHNV, CDR2 YYDKDF (reference sequence). This CDR3 is 14 amino acids long. The CDR3 region has the DNA TGTGCCACCAGCAGGGGACAGGGAAGTCAGCCCCAGCATTTT. This codes for CATSRGQGSQPQHF.

This chain joins TRBV19 and TRBJ2-2; 10 bases map to TRBD1. This CDR3 is 17 amino acids long. J was trimmed by 4 bases and V by 5 bases; bases with no gene match: 10. Germline loops: CDR1 LNHDA, CDR2 SQIVND (reference sequence). This chain's CDR3 is CASSSRGTGVTTGELFF. CDR3 sequence (DNA): TGTGCCAGTAGTTCGCGGGGGACAGGGGTGACCACCGGGGAGCTGTTTTTT.

This clonotype was counted at least ten times. This chain joins TRBV4-1 and TRBJ1-5, with 9 bases aligning to TRBD1. This CDR3 is built from 15 residues. CDR1 is MGHRA and CDR2 is YSYEKL in the germline V gene. V gave up 5 bases and J gave up 2 bases; unmatched junction bases: 4. CDR3 bases: TGCGCCAGCAGCTCACAGGGGGCTGGCAATCAGCCCCAGCATTTT. The encoded protein is CASSSQGAGNQPQHF.

This clonotype has a single count. V usage is TRBV2 and J usage is TRBJ1-5; perhaps TRBD1 as D (5 bases). Germline values: CDR1 SNHLY, CDR2 FYNNEI. CDR3 length: 13 amino acids. V was pared by 7 bases and J by 4 bases, with 11 bases between. CDR3 amino acids: CASTKRGNQPQHF. The CDR3 region has the DNA TGTGCCAGCACGAAGCGGGGGAATCAGCCCCAGCATTTT.

The chain carries TRBV20-1 and TRBJ2-5, with D unclear. The CDR3 length is 12 residues. The V and J ends lost 5 bases and 5 bases respectively, with 12 bases between them. The V gene's germline CDR1 is DFQATT and CDR2 SNEGSKA (reference sequence). CDR3 protein: CSASGLRETQYF. In DNA form, the CDR3 reads TGCAGTGCTTCCGGTTTAAGGGAGACCCAGTACTTC.

This clonotype has at least ten counts. This chain links TRBV20-1 with TRBJ1-5; maybe TRBD1 (5 bases). Looked up from germline, CDR1 is DFQATT and CDR2 is SNEGSKA (reference sequence). V was cut by 5 bases and J by 4 bases, with 18 bases left in between. The CDR3 spans 15 residues. The CDR3 loop is CSAQPPGRDNQPQHF. The CDR3 DNA reads as TGCAGTGCTCAGCCCCCCGGCAGGGATAATCAGCCCCAGCATTTT.

Notes on this clonotype: A single base separates this from a much larger clone, so it may be a read error. This rearrangement joins TRBV15 to TRBJ1-5, with 7 bases matching TRBD1. CDR1 is LNHNV and CDR2 is YYDKDF in the germline V gene (reference sequence). The CDR3 extends over 15 amino acids. The ends lost 5 bases at V and 1 base at J; junction bases unmatched: 5. This CDR3 is CATSGEQGSNQPQHF. CDR3 bases: TGTGCCACCAGCGGTGAACAGGGGAGCAATCAGCCCCAGCATTTT.

This clonotype was counted many times. The J gene is TRBJ1-1, the V gene TRBV7-6, with 9 bases aligning to TRBD1. Looked up from germline, CDR1 is SGHVS and CDR2 is FNYEAQ. CDR3 size: 14 residues. The junction had 7 bases not matched to a gene; V was cut back by 6 bases and J by 5 bases. The DNA of the CDR3 is TGTGCCAGCAGTAAAGGGACAGGGTGGACTGAAGCTTTCTTT. Amino acid sequence: CASSKGTGWTEAFF. Looking up the rest from reference TRBV7-6 and TRBJ1-1 gives the full variable domain: GAGVSQSPRYKVTKRGQDVALRCDPISGHVSLYWYRQALGQGPEFLTYFNYEAQQDKSGLPNDRFSAERPEGSISTLTIQRTEQRDSAMYRCASSKGTGWTEAFFGQGTRLTVV.

This sequence joins TRBV5-1 and TRBJ2-6, with a weak D call TRBD1 (5 bases). Trimming left V 0 bases short and J 0 bases short, with 10 bases between. The CDR3 runs to 17 residues. Per germline, CDR1 SGHRS and CDR2 YFSETQ. The CDR3 region is CASSLVQGDSGANVLTF. CDR3 DNA: TGCGCCAGCAGCTTGGTGCAGGGTGACTCTGGGGCCAACGTCCTGACTTTC.

The gene calls are TRBV2 and TRBJ1-6; possibly TRBD1 for D (5 bases). The CDR3 runs 19 residues. Trimming cost V 5 bases and J 10 bases, with 30 bases left between them. The germline gives CDR1 SNHLY, CDR2 FYNNEI. The chain's CDR3 is CASSFPSGNDGARTSPLHF. The CDR3 region has the DNA TGTGCCAGCAGTTTTCCTAGCGGGAATGACGGGGCGCGTACATCACCCCTCCACTTT.

The rearrangement links TRBV7-9 to TRBJ2-7, with no clear D. CDR1 and CDR2 (germline): SEHNR, FQNEAQ (reference sequence). Trimming removed 3 bases from V and 5 bases from J, with 11 bases in between. This CDR3 spans 13 amino acids. CDR3 protein: CASSFRVGDEQYF. The CDR3 bases are TGTGCCAGCAGCTTTCGGGTGGGCGACGAGCAGTACTTC.

The V gene is TRBV20-1, the J gene TRBJ1-2; the match to TRBD1 covers 8 bases. This CDR3 contains 12 residues. V shed 5 bases, J shed 3 bases, and the junction held 2 bases outside the gene matches. Germline V CDR1 and CDR2: DFQATT, SNEGSKA (reference sequence). Here the CDR3 DNA reads TGCAGTGCTGTGGACAGGGACTATGGCTACACCTTC. This gives the protein CSAVDRDYGYTF.

The rearrangement uses TRBV20-1 and TRBJ2-5; 9 bases fit TRBD1. The CDR3 totals 15 residues. V was pared by 0 bases and J by 4 bases, with 6 bases of the junction left unmatched. The germline V gene encodes CDR1 DFQATT and CDR2 SNEGSKA (reference sequence). The CDR3 DNA follows: TGCAGTGCTAGAGAAACACAGGGGGCGGGAGAGACCCAGTACTTC. Encoded protein: CSARETQGAGETQYF.

At least ten counts were recorded for this clonotype. The chain is built from TRBV4-1 and TRBJ2-7; D is possibly TRBD1 (6 bases). CDR1 and CDR2 from the germline V gene are MGHRA and YSYEKL. This CDR3 contains 15 residues. The V end lost 2 bases, the J end lost 3 bases, and 14 bases lay between the germline ends. In nucleotides, the CDR3 is TGCGCCAGCAGCCAACCAAGGACAGAGAGCTACGAGCAGTACTTC. It codes for CASSQPRTESYEQYF.

The chain combines TRBV7-3 with TRBJ1-1; 7 bases map to TRBD1. Germline V gene lookup returns CDR1 SGHTA and CDR2 FQGTGA. V was pared by 6 bases and J by 3 bases, with 7 bases of the junction left unmatched. The CDR3 contains 14 residues. CDR3 protein: CASRRTGRDTEAFF. Here the CDR3 DNA reads TGTGCCAGCAGGCGGACAGGTCGGGACACTGAAGCTTTCTTT.

This chain connects TRBV7-8 to TRBJ1-6; no definite D call. V was cut by 5 bases and J by 10 bases, with 9 bases left in between. Germline CDR1 and CDR2: SGHVS and FQNEAQ. This CDR3 comprises 12 residues. The CDR3 DNA reads as TGTGCCAGCAGCGGGAGGATCTCACCCCTCCACTTT. Translated, it gives CASSGRISPLHF.

Ten or more counts support this clonotype. The genes are TRBV6-1 and TRBJ1-5; TRBD1 matches at 8 bases. This CDR3 is built from 16 residues. V lost 6 bases, J lost 0 bases, and 7 bases stayed unmatched. Germline V gene lookup returns CDR1 MNHNS and CDR2 SASEGT. CDR3 nucleotide sequence: TGTGCCAGCAGGGAACGGACAGGGTATAGCAATCAGCCCCAGCATTTT. Translation gives CASRERTGYSNQPQHF.

This clonotype was observed many times. The genes are TRBV6-5 and TRBJ2-7; TRBD2 matches at 11 bases. The length of the CDR3 is 14 residues. Trimming at V came to 2 bases and at J to 3 bases, leaving 0 bases not matched to a gene. Germline CDR1 reads MNHEY; CDR2 reads SVGAGI. The CDR3 DNA is TGTGCCAGCAGTTACACTAGCGGGGGCTACGAGCAGTACTTC. Protein sequence: CASSYTSGGYEQYF.

This clonotype was recorded many times. The V call is TRBV12-3 or TRBV12-4, the J call TRBJ1-1; a weak D match, TRBD1 (6 bases). This CDR3 has 15 residues. Trimming stripped 6 bases from V and 0 bases from J, with 14 bases between. CDR3 loop: CASRREGDMNTEAFF. The DNA of the CDR3 is TGTGCCAGCAGGCGGGAGGGGGATATGAACACTGAAGCTTTCTTT.

There are a few counts of this clonotype. The chain joins TRBV19 to TRBJ2-6; 7 bases agree with TRBD1. Germline loops: CDR1 LNHDA, CDR2 SQIVND (reference sequence). V was clipped by 5 bases and J by 0 bases; unmatched bases: 7. The CDR3 extends over 17 amino acids. CDR3 bases: TGTGCCAGTAGTCCCTTCAGGGGGTACTCTGGGGCCAACGTCCTGACTTTC. Its protein product is CASSPFRGYSGANVLTF.

V gene TRBV13 combines with J gene TRBJ2-7; 8 bases align to TRBD2. The CDR3 has 15 amino acids. Germline lookup yields CDR1 PRHDT and CDR2 FYEKMQ (reference sequence). The trim removed 2 bases at V and 5 bases at J, leaving 8 bases unmatched. In nucleotides, the CDR3 is TGTGCCAGCAGCTTATTCGGCTCGGGAGGGGACGAGCAGTACTTC. Its translation is CASSLFGSGGDEQYF.

This clonotype has a handful of counts. The chain employs TRBV24-1 and TRBJ2-1; D not certain. Trimming removed 6 bases at V and 2 bases at J, with 10 bases between. Germline V gives CDR1 KGHDR, CDR2 SFDVKD. The CDR3 covers 14 residues. CDR3 protein: CATSKSTAYNEQFF. The CDR3 nucleotides are TGTGCCACCAGTAAGTCTACCGCCTACAATGAGCAGTTCTTC.

Here the CDR3 reads CASSTETGGSGYTF. As DNA, the CDR3 is TGTGCCAGCAGCACGGAGACAGGGGGCTCTGGCTACACCTTC. The V gene is TRBV9, the J gene TRBJ1-2; the match to TRBD1 covers 10 bases. The V gene's germline CDR1 is SGDLS and CDR2 YYNGEE. J was trimmed by 7 bases and V by 4 bases; bases with no gene match: 7. CDR3 length: 14 amino acids.

In this sample, this clonotype turned up many times. The chain has TRBV11-2 and TRBJ2-7; the match to TRBD2 covers 16 bases. Germline-derived CDR1 and CDR2 are SGHAT and FQNNGV. The V and J ends lost 4 bases and 6 bases, in that order; junction bases with no gene match: 6. This CDR3 has 16 amino acids. The CDR3 DNA sequence: TGTGCCAGCAGCTCCCAGGGACTAGCGGGAGGGAGCGAGCAGTACTTC. Translating it yields CASSSQGLAGGSEQYF.